This T cell receptor beta chain comes out of a study of T cell responses to AZD1222 COVID-19 vaccine. Germline V gene lookup returns CDR1 KGHSH and CDR2 LQKENI. The CDR3 runs 14 residues. V was clipped by 4 bases and J by 7 bases, with 13 bases between them. Clones were read by immunoSEQ multiplex PCR, and TCRdb kept only the in-frame ones, dropping some. The sample yields 200,000 or so clones, 90% to 95% seen once. Sequencing was performed on peripheral blood, taken on day 0 of AZD1222 vaccination. The clonotype originates from an adult in good health. V and J are TRBV18 and TRBJ1-4; TRBD1 might be the D (6 bases). DNA of the CDR3: TGTGCCAGCTCACAGGAAGGGGGTGTTGAAAAACTGTTTTTT. It codes for CASSQEGGVEKLFF.